Listed here are 26 T cell receptor beta chains from one sample, sequenced in a study of cytomegalovirus exposure and HLA in healthy donors (dated by TCRdb to 2017 to 2019). Libraries were prepared through the immunoSEQ multiplex PCR assay. The multiplex PCR relied on a mix of 60 forward primers for TCR Vbeta segments and 13 reverse primers for TCR Jbeta segments. Held by TCRdb, this immuneACCESS table contains in-frame sequences only and omits some clones. Under half of the omission traces to an unresolved V gene where checked; the cause of the rest is unknown. Across this sample there are approximately 110,000 clones, with 70% to 80% seen only once. Jointly, the top ten make up about 5.2% of the sample. The sample consisted of PBMCs. The receptors shown here come from a female donor in good health and CMV-seropositive.

The V and J genes are TRBV7-8 and TRBJ1-2; TRBD1 aligns across 9 bases. V trimming: 0 bases; J trimming: 8 bases; junction bases outside the gene matches: 10. Per germline, CDR1 SGHVS and CDR2 FQNEAQ. This CDR3 has 16 residues. In nucleotides, the CDR3 is TGTGCCAGCAGCTTAGCCGGACAGGGGCTCCGAGTCGGCTACACCTTC. Protein sequence: CASSLAGQGLRVGYTF.

J is TRBJ2-5 and V is TRBV11-2; tentative D call: TRBD1 (5 bases). Germline lookup yields CDR1 SGHAT and CDR2 FQNNGV. Trimming left V 2 bases short and J 6 bases short, with 7 bases between. The CDR3 length is 12 residues. The CDR3 loop is CASSLLGQTQYF. The CDR3 DNA sequence: TGTGCCAGCAGCTTATTGGGGCAGACCCAGTACTTC. Combining the CDR3 with reference TRBV11-2 and TRBJ2-5 gives the whole variable domain EAGVAQSPRYKIIEKRQSVAFWCNPISGHATLYWYQQILGQGPKLLIQFQNNGVVDDSQLPKDRFSAERLKGVDSTLKIQPAKLEDSAVYLCASSLLGQTQYFGPGTRLLVL.

With regard to this clone: The identical CDR3 is also encoded by other nucleotide sequences in the sample. The chain uses TRBV5-1 and TRBJ1-4, with D unclear. The CDR3 loop spans 14 amino acids. With 0 bases removed from V and 4 bases from J, the gap between germline ends came to 7 bases. From germline, CDR1 is SGHRS and CDR2 YFSETQ. The CDR3 DNA follows: TGCGCCAGCAGCTTGGGAGGGCTTAATGAAAAACTGTTTTTT. Its translation is CASSLGGLNEKLFF.

This CDR3 reads CASSYSIGGGNTEAFF. CDR3 bases: TGTGCCAGCAGTTACTCGATCGGGGGTGGGAACACTGAAGCTTTCTTT. The chain recombines TRBV6-5 with TRBJ1-1, with a possible D match to TRBD1 (5 bases). Germline V gene lookup returns CDR1 MNHEY and CDR2 SVGAGI. This CDR3 spans 16 amino acids. The V and J ends lost 0 bases and 1 base respectively, with 12 bases between them.

The chain has TRBV19 and TRBJ1-4; D is unresolved. This CDR3 comprises 14 residues. Looked up from germline, CDR1 is LNHDA and CDR2 is SQIVND (reference sequence). Trimming cost V 7 bases and J 0 bases, with 9 bases left between them. Written as DNA, the CDR3 is TGTGCCAGTAAGGCGGCAACAACTAATGAAAAACTGTTTTTT. It yields the protein CASKAATTNEKLFF.

The chain carries TRBV7-9 and TRBJ1-3, with 7 positions matching TRBD1. Per the germline V gene, CDR1 is SEHNR and CDR2 is FQNEAQ (reference sequence). V shed 1 base, J shed 5 bases, and the junction held 11 bases outside the gene matches. This CDR3 has 17 residues. For the CDR3, the DNA is TGTGCCAGCAGCTTAGAATGGGACAGAGGAGGCCGAAACACCATATATTTT. This codes for CASSLEWDRGGRNTIYF.

The chain couples TRBV7-9 to TRBJ1-1; 7 nucleotides line up with TRBD1. V trimming: 4 bases; J trimming: 6 bases; junction bases outside the gene matches: 8. The CDR3 spans 14 residues. The germline CDR1 and CDR2 sequences are SEHNR and FQNEAQ (reference sequence). The CDR3 protein is CASSSEAGGSEAFF. The DNA of the CDR3 is TGTGCCAGCAGCTCCGAGGCAGGGGGGTCTGAAGCTTTCTTT.

The chain has TRBV7-9 and TRBJ1-1, with D perhaps TRBD1 (6 bases). Germline CDR1 and CDR2: SEHNR and FQNEAQ (reference sequence). The CDR3 totals 15 residues. The germline V and J ends were trimmed by 2 bases and 0 bases, with 10 bases remaining between them. The CDR3 DNA reads as TGTGCCAGCAGCTTAAAAAAGGGGGTGAACACTGAAGCTTTCTTT. It encodes CASSLKKGVNTEAFF.

This clone showed up just once. This chain joins TRBV27 and TRBJ2-1; 12 bases align to TRBD2. Trimming took 6 bases from V and 6 from J; bases not matched to a gene: 18. CDR3 length: 19 amino acids. Germline V gives CDR1 MNHEY, CDR2 SMNVEV (reference sequence). In DNA form, the CDR3 reads TGTGCCAGCAGCCAACCGGGACAGAAGACTAGCGGGAGTTTCAATGAGCAGTTCTTC. This translates into CASSQPGQKTSGSFNEQFF.

This rearrangement joins TRBV6-6 to TRBJ2-4; 7 nucleotides line up with TRBD1. J was trimmed by 1 base and V by 6 bases; bases with no gene match: 9. Germline V lookup: CDR1 MNHNY, CDR2 SVGAGI (reference sequence). The CDR3 extends over 16 amino acids. The CDR3 sequence: CASSRQGVGAKNIQYF. CDR3 DNA sequence: TGTGCCAGCAGCCGACAGGGTGTCGGCGCCAAAAACATTCAGTACTTC.

This chain uses TRBV27 with TRBJ1-1; TRBD1 matches 7 bases. V lost 7 bases, J lost 5 bases, and 10 bases stayed unmatched. This CDR3 spans 14 amino acids. Germline CDR1 MNHEY, CDR2 SMNVEV (reference sequence). CDR3 bases: TGTGCCAGCAATTTTGAGGGGGCAGGGACTGAAGCTTTCTTT. Its protein product is CASNFEGAGTEAFF.

This sequence joins TRBV2 and TRBJ2-1, with TRBD2 matching over 7 bases. V dropped 11 bases and J dropped 9; count of bases not matched to a gene: 19. The CDR3 contains 15 residues. Per germline, CDR1 SNHLY and CDR2 FYNNEI. Here the CDR3 reads CALIKGGSLASEQFF. For the CDR3, the DNA is TGTGCCCTTATCAAAGGCGGGAGTCTCGCCAGTGAGCAGTTCTTC.

The rearrangement uses TRBV13 and TRBJ2-5; D perhaps matches TRBD1 (6 bases). The germline CDR1 and CDR2 sequences are PRHDT and FYEKMQ (reference sequence). The V end was cut by 1 base, the J end by 2 bases, with 14 bases between. The CDR3 runs 16 residues. The CDR3 reads CASSLVRTARQETQYF. CDR3 DNA sequence: TGTGCCAGCAGCTTAGTGAGGACAGCAAGACAAGAGACCCAGTACTTC.

As regards this clone: Different DNA sequences within this sample yield the same CDR3. The chain carries TRBV5-4 and TRBJ2-1, with 14 nucleotides matching TRBD2. CDR3 length equals 15 residues. J gave up 7 bases and V 0 bases, and 0 bases lay outside the gene matches. Germline V gene data show CDR1 as SGHNT and CDR2 as YYREEE (reference sequence). CDR3 sequence reads: CASSLGLAGGNEQFF. CDR3 sequence (DNA): TGTGCCAGCAGCTTGGGACTAGCGGGAGGGAATGAGCAGTTCTTC.

This chain joins TRBV9 and TRBJ2-5; D ambiguous. This CDR3 is built from 15 residues. Trimming cost V 4 bases and J 5 bases, with 18 bases left between them. CDR1 is SGDLS, CDR2 YYNGEE, per germline. CDR3 DNA: TGTGCCAGCAGCCCTAATTTTGACGCCAGGGAGACCCAGTACTTC. It yields the protein CASSPNFDARETQYF.

The rearrangement uses TRBV7-9 and TRBJ1-4; 7 bases match TRBD1. This CDR3 spans 16 amino acids. The V gene end was trimmed by 5 bases and the J gene end by 4 bases; junction bases not matched to a gene: 10. Germline V lookup: CDR1 SEHNR, CDR2 FQNEAQ (reference sequence). The CDR3 loop reads CASSRSRDRLNEKLFF. The CDR3 DNA reads TGTGCCAGCAGCCGATCCCGGGACAGACTTAATGAAAAACTGTTTTTT. Based on the CDR3 plus reference TRBV7-9 and TRBJ1-4, the full variable domain is DTGVSQNPRHKITKRGQNVTFRCDPISEHNRLYWYRQTLGQGPEFLTYFQNEAQLEKSRLLSDRFSAERPKGSFSTLEIQRTEQGDSAMYLCASSRSRDRLNEKLFFGSGTQLSVL.

This clone was counted between two and nine times. V gene TRBV2 combines with J gene TRBJ2-7, with D maybe TRBD1 (6 bases). Trimming took 5 bases from V and 3 from J, leaving 11 bases between them. This CDR3 comprises 13 residues. CDR1 and CDR2 from the germline V gene are SNHLY and FYNNEI. The CDR3 protein is CASSWDTDYEQYF. CDR3 DNA sequence: TGTGCCAGCAGTTGGGACACCGACTACGAGCAGTACTTC.

This chain joins TRBV7-2 and TRBJ2-1; 9 positions match TRBD1. The CDR3 contains 15 residues. Germline CDR1 reads SGHTA; CDR2 reads FQGNSA. The trim removed 6 bases at V and 7 bases at J, leaving 10 bases unmatched. CDR3 bases: TGTGCCAGCAGTTCGACCCGGGACAGGGTGAATGAGCAGTTCTTC. It yields the protein CASSSTRDRVNEQFF.

This clone has a handful of counts. V and J are TRBV29-1 and TRBJ1-1; TRBD1 is a possible D gene (6 bases). V gave up 7 bases and J gave up 11 bases, with 17 bases separating them. Germline V gives CDR1 SQVTM, CDR2 ANQGSEA. The CDR3 loop spans 11 amino acids. The CDR3 reads CSGRTGHEAFF. CDR3 in DNA: TGCAGCGGTAGAACAGGGCATGAGGCTTTCTTT.

The rearrangement joins TRBV28 to TRBJ1-2; TRBD1 aligns across 9 bases. The CDR3 loop spans 17 amino acids. Germline-derived CDR1 and CDR2 are MDHEN and SYDVKM. The trim removed 2 bases at V and 8 bases at J, leaving 15 bases unmatched. The CDR3: CASSLGGTGSRVYGYTF. Here the CDR3 DNA reads TGTGCCAGCAGTTTAGGAGGGACAGGGAGTCGGGTCTACGGCTACACCTTC.

The rearrangement links TRBV29-1 to TRBJ1-2, with 7 bases identical to TRBD1. The CDR3 sequence is 13 residues long. V was clipped by 7 bases and J by 3 bases; unmatched bases: 8. The germline V gene encodes CDR1 SQVTM and CDR2 ANQGSEA. This CDR3 reads CSAVPQGYYGYTF. The CDR3 nucleotides read TGCAGCGCCGTACCACAGGGGTACTATGGCTACACCTTC.

The chain employs TRBV4-1 and TRBJ2-7, with D unclear. The V end was cut by 1 base, the J end by 0 bases, with 10 bases between. The germline CDR1 and CDR2 sequences are MGHRA and YSYEKL. The CDR3 has 15 amino acids. CDR3 DNA sequence: TGCGCCAGCAGCCAAGTACCAGGATTCTCCTACGAGCAGTACTTC. Encoded protein: CASSQVPGFSYEQYF.

The chain uses TRBV5-4 and TRBJ1-4; D is perhaps TRBD1 (6 bases). The CDR3 extends over 14 amino acids. Trimming cost V 6 bases and J 5 bases, with 14 bases left between them. CDR1 is SGHNT and CDR2 is YYREEE in the germline V gene (reference sequence). CDR3 sequence (DNA): TGTGCCAGCACCCTTGACAGGAGCAATGAAAAACTGTTTTTT. It encodes CASTLDRSNEKLFF.

This sequence joins TRBV28 and TRBJ1-1; 10 bases agree with TRBD1. Unmatched junction bases numbered 3, after V lost 1 base and J lost 1 base. The CDR3 covers 16 residues. Germline CDR1 MDHEN, CDR2 SYDVKM. CDR3 sequence (DNA): TGTGCCAGCAGTTTATTGGGACAGGGGTCGAACACTGAAGCTTTCTTT. This translates into CASSLLGQGSNTEAFF.

J is TRBJ2-7 and V is TRBV5-1; 9 bases are a match to TRBD1. The CDR3 spans 17 residues. CDR1 SGHRS and CDR2 YFSETQ come from the germline V gene. The junction had 11 bases not matched to a gene; V was cut back by 2 bases and J by 2 bases. The CDR3 reads CASSLGTGTGMTYEQYF. The CDR3 bases are TGCGCCAGCAGCTTAGGCACCGGGACAGGGATGACCTACGAGCAGTACTTC.

This clone was seen a single time. This chain connects TRBV9 to TRBJ2-3; TRBD2 matches at 7 bases. Germline V gives CDR1 SGDLS, CDR2 YYNGEE. This CDR3 contains 15 residues. The ends lost 0 bases at V and 2 bases at J; junction bases unmatched: 3. The chain's CDR3 is CASSVGLADTDTQYF. As DNA, the CDR3 is TGTGCCAGCAGCGTAGGGCTAGCGGACACAGATACGCAGTATTTT. Full variable domain (missing parts from reference TRBV9 and TRBJ2-3): DSGVTQTPKHLITATGQRVTLRCSPRSGDLSVYWYQQSLDQGLQFLIQYYNGEERAKGNILERFSAQQFPDLHSELNLSSLELGDSALYFCASSVGLADTDTQYFGPGTRLTVL.